This T cell receptor beta chain appears in the sequencing data of a study of blood T cell repertoires in COVID-19. On the study more broadly: COVID-19 samples collected from the United States, Italy and Spain covered acute and convalescent phases. PBMCs, B-cell-depleted T cells, or T cells were the source of the cDNA or gDNA that made up the material.

In the original processing: Reference gene primers were amplified, and this amplification served to estimate nucleated cell counts. This table comes from immunoSEQ multiplex PCR, and its TCRdb copy is limited to in-frame clones, with some not included. From that table come the V and J calls and clone size; the DNA was used to work out D and trimming. The sample holds tens of thousands of clones, around 88% seen once. The germline gives CDR1 KGHSH, CDR2 LQKENI. V trimming: 3 bases; J trimming: 8 bases; junction bases outside the gene matches: 7. CDR3 length: 14 residues. Sequenced input: peripheral blood. The chain uses TRBV18 and TRBJ2-1, with 7 bases that match TRBD2. The source of this sequence is a human donor with active COVID-19. The donor label of this sample is uncertain. The CDR3 reads CASSPGTMDDEQFF. The CDR3 DNA sequence: TGTGCCAGCTCACCGGGGACTATGGACGATGAGCAGTTCTTC.